The present TCR beta chain was sequenced within a study of shared clonotypes between healthy human individuals. Overall study results and limits: Non-shared clonotypes displayed generation probabilities falling below those of clonotypes present in all four donors.

The germline V gene has CDR1 SNHLY and CDR2 FYNNEI. The V segment lost 6 bases and the J segment 10 bases; nucleotides outside the gene matches: 9. CDR3 length equals 14 residues. Sequenced by immunoSEQ multiplex PCR; TCRdb stores in-frame clones only, minus some. The table records more than 900,000 clones, approximately 80% of them present only once. From CD4+ cells came CD45RA+ naive and CD45RA-negative memory subsets. In regard to this clone: Antigen unknown.

The TCR sequence derives from a man aged 18 to 30 in good health. Some clones in this sample may be carry-over from other donors' samples. The sample consisted of memory CD4+ T cells from PBMCs. Noted subset: CD45RA-negative fraction. The chain is built from TRBV2 and TRBJ2-2; TRBD2 aligns across 9 bases. This CDR3 is CASSPQGLALELFF. CDR3 coding DNA: TGTGCCAGCAGCCCCCAGGGACTAGCCCTGGAGCTGTTTTTT.